This T cell receptor (beta chain) was observed in a study of T cells after yellow fever vaccination. CDR3 length: 15 residues. Germline CDR1 is SGHTA and CDR2 is FQGTGA. Trimming stripped 5 bases from V and 6 bases from J, with 18 bases between. Template-switching 5'RACE yielded the TCR cDNA; a universal primer site and UMIs were added in the process. MiXCR, applied by TCRdb to the 5' RACE reads, yields one record per CDR3 protein. The sample includes over 250,000 distinct CDR3 sequences, approximately 4% of them seen just once. Sequences were derived from PBMCs, sampled 5 days after the yellow fever booster vaccination. This TCR came from a man between 18 and 29 years old who received the YFV17D yellow fever vaccine. This sequence joins TRBV7-3 and TRBJ2-3; no reliable D call. The DNA for the CDR3 is TGTGCCAGCAGCCCCCACGGGCTAGACGGGGATACGCAGTATTTT. Protein product: CASSPHGLDGDTQYF.